A selection of T cell receptor beta chains follows, all from one sample in a study of T cell responses to AZD1222 COVID-19 vaccine. TCRdb keeps only in-frame clones here, not all; method: immunoSEQ multiplex PCR. The profile shows 180,000 or so clones, around 90% of them singletons. The sequenced sample was peripheral blood, obtained on day 0 of AZD1222 vaccination. All receptors derive from an adult in good health. CDR3s include the opening cysteine and the closing phenylalanine or tryptophan. The order of the fields is J gene, CDR3 length, D gene, clone size, V gene, CDR3 protein, CDR3 DNA. The D gene is left open where the match is weak. A row's size may be missing; if present it is once, few, many or a size class.

TRBJ1-5 | 12 | - | - | TRBV7-9 | CASSLEQGPQHF | TGTGCCAGCAGCTTAGAACAAGGGCCCCAGCATTTT
TRBJ2-1 | 14 | - | - | TRBV7-9 | CASSLREAYNEQFF | TGTGCCAGCAGCCTCAGGGAGGCCTACAATGAGCAGTTCTTC
TRBJ1-5 | 15 | TRBD1 | - | TRBV6-4 | CASGGTGVRNQPQHF | TGTGCCAGCGGGGGGACAGGGGTCCGCAATCAGCCCCAGCATTTT
TRBJ2-2 | 15 | TRBD1 | - | TRBV5-6 | CASIEGTGQSGELFF | TGTGCCAGCATCGAAGGGACAGGGCAATCCGGGGAGCTGTTTTTT
TRBJ2-1 | 15 | TRBD2 | - | TRBV2 | CASSATSGNNNEQFF | TGTGCCAGCAGTGCGACTAGCGGGAATAACAATGAGCAGTTCTTC
TRBJ1-6 | 15 | TRBD1 | few | TRBV5-1 | CASSMKGQGSSPLHF | TGCGCCAGCAGTATGAAAGGACAGGGCAGCTCACCCCTCCACTTT
TRBJ1-3 | 15 | - | - | TRBV28 | CASGRDEHSGNTIYF | TGTGCCAGCGGACGGGACGAGCACTCTGGAAACACCATATATTTT
TRBJ2-3 | 15 | TRBD1 | - | TRBV7-9 | CASSTRTGSTDTQYF | TGTGCCAGCAGCACCCGGACAGGTAGCACAGATACGCAGTATTTT
TRBJ2-7 | 12 | TRBD2 | - | TRBV24-1 | CATGTSVYEQYF | TGTGCCACCGGGACTAGCGTCTACGAGCAGTACTTC
TRBJ1-2 | 11 | - | - | TRBV28 | CATLANYGYTF | TGTGCCACCCTAGCTAACTATGGCTACACCTTC
TRBJ2-3 | 16 | TRBD2 | - | TRBV7-2 | CASSLSSGKGTDTQYF | TGTGCCAGCAGTCTAAGTAGCGGGAAGGGCACAGATACGCAGTATTTT
TRBJ1-2 | 11 | - | - | TRBV12-3/TRBV12-4 | CASRTHYGYTF | TGTGCCAGCAGAACACACTATGGCTACACCTTC
TRBJ1-1 | 13 | - | - | TRBV27 | CASSVTGYTEAFF | TGTGCCAGCAGTGTGACAGGCTATACTGAAGCTTTCTTT
TRBJ1-2 | 14 | - | - | TRBV12-5 | CASSAGTPIYGYTF | TGTGCTAGTTCCGCGGGGACGCCGATCTATGGCTACACCTTC
TRBJ2-5 | 14 | TRBD2 | once | TRBV6-5 | CASSSGGGQETQYF | TGTGCCAGCAGTTCGGGAGGGGGCCAAGAGACCCAGTACTTC
TRBJ1-6 | 16 | - | - | TRBV10-3 | CAIRRQAAEYNSPLHF | TGTGCCATCAGACGACAAGCGGCGGAGTATAATTCACCCCTCCACTTT
TRBJ2-1 | 14 | - | - | TRBV29-1 | CSVEEVSSYNEQFF | TGCAGCGTTGAAGAGGTTAGCTCCTACAATGAGCAGTTCTTC
TRBJ1-2 | 14 | - | - | TRBV21-1 | CASSPLRARVGYTF | TGTGCCAGCAGCCCCCTCCGGGCAAGGGTTGGCTACACCTTC
TRBJ2-7 | 16 | TRBD2 | - | TRBV7-9 | CASSLDGGRARGEQYF | TGTGCCAGCAGCTTAGACGGCGGGAGAGCCCGGGGCGAGCAGTACTTC
TRBJ2-1 | 16 | TRBD2 | once | TRBV5-1 | CASSAETSGTYNEQFF | TGCGCCAGCAGCGCGGAGACTAGCGGGACCTACAATGAGCAGTTCTTC
TRBJ2-2 | 16 | - | - | TRBV19 | CASSETAGSPTGELFF | TGTGCCAGTAGCGAGACCGCCGGAAGTCCCACCGGGGAGCTGTTTTTT
TRBJ2-7 | 11 | - | - | TRBV27 | CASVEGGEQYF | TGTGCCAGCGTCGAGGGGGGAGAGCAGTACTTC
TRBJ2-3 | 15 | TRBD1 | - | TRBV29-1 | CSVFGTAVSTDTQYF | TGCAGCGTTTTTGGGACAGCCGTCAGCACAGATACGCAGTATTTT